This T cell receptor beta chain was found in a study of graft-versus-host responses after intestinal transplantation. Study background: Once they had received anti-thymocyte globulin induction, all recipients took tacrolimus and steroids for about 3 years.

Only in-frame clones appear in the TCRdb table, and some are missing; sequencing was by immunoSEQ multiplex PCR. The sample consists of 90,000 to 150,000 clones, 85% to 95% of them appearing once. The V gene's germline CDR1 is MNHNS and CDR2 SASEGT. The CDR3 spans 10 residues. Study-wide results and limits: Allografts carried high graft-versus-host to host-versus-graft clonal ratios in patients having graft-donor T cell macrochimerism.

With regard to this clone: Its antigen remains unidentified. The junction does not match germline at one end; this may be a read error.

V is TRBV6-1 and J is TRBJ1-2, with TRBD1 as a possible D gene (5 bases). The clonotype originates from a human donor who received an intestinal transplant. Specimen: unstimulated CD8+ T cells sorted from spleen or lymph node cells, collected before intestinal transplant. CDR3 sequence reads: CASSDGHPFF. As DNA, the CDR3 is TGTGCCAGCAGCGACGGACATCCCTTCTTC.